This TCR beta chain was sequenced for a study of tumor-infiltrating lymphocytes in primary liver carcinoma. Germline V gene data show CDR1 as SGHAT and CDR2 as FQNNGV. The CDR3 runs 13 residues. With respect to this clonotype: Germline is not matched at one junction end, which may reflect a read error.

Between roughly 20 and 32 mg of unsorted bulk tissue served as the source from which RNA and DNA were co-extracted. Each individual tumor supplied samples from five separate regions. Synthesis of TCR beta cDNA was carried out from approximately 500 ng total RNA with a constant-region primer. Three rounds of nested multiplex PCR with slightly modified ARM-PCR produced TCR beta libraries. The first two PCR rounds, around 10 cycles each, used TRBV1-TRBV30 forward primers and a C-beta reverse primer. TCRdb processed the multiplex PCR reads anew with MiXCR; each CDR3 protein has one entry. Found here are 45,000 to 55,000 distinct CDR3 sequences, approximately 70% of them singletons; the top ten hold 29%.

The source is a man aged 40-49 years with primary liver carcinoma and hepatitis B virus infection. The sample was liver tumor tissue from sampling region 5. Subset indicated: tumor region T5, tumor centre. J is TRBJ1-2 and V is TRBV11-2, with D unclear. In DNA, the CDR3 is TGTGCCAGCAGCCTAGAAGGGAACTATGGCCACACCTTC. This translates into CASSLEGNYGHTF.